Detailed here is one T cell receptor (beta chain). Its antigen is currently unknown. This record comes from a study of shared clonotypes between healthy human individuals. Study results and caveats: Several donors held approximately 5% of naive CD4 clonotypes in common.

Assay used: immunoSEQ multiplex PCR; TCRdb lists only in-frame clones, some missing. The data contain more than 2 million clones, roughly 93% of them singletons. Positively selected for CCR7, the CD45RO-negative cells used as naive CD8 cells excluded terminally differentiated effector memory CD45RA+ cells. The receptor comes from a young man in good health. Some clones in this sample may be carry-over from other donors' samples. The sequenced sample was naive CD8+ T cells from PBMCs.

The CDR3 nucleotides read TGTGCCAGCAGCGACCGGGCCGGGGAGACCCAGTACTTC. It encodes CASSDRAGETQYF. The V and J genes are TRBV9 and TRBJ2-5, with D hard to call. This CDR3 is built from 13 residues. Germline CDR1 is SGDLS and CDR2 is YYNGEE. V was clipped by 3 bases and J by 5 bases, with 11 bases between them.